The 16 T cell receptor beta chains listed next were all sequenced from one sample in a study of blood T cell repertoires in COVID-19. The assay was immunoSEQ multiplex PCR, and TCRdb's table has in-frame clones only and misses some. The repertoire holds some 240,000 clones, with 65% to 90% as singletons. The material sequenced was peripheral blood. The origin of the receptors is a woman in her thirties or forties who had recovered from COVID-19.

The V call is TRBV5-1, the J call TRBJ1-2, with TRBD1 matching over 11 bases. The CDR3 covers 15 residues. The ends lost 3 bases at V and 4 bases at J; junction bases unmatched: 5. The germline V gene has CDR1 SGHRS and CDR2 YFSETQ. Written as DNA, the CDR3 is TGCGCCAGCAGCTCCAGCGGGACAGGGGGCTATGGCTACACCTTC. This sequence encodes CASSSSGTGGYGYTF.

This CDR3 reads CASSSFAESQHF. The CDR3 DNA sequence: TGTGCCAGCAGTTCGTTCGCTGAGTCCCAGCATTTT. The rearrangement links TRBV6-2 or TRBV6-3 to TRBJ1-5; D unresolved. The germline V gene has CDR1 MNHEY and CDR2 SVGEGT. The CDR3 totals 12 residues. V dropped 4 bases and J dropped 11 bases, with 12 bases sitting between them.

The chain has TRBV2 and TRBJ1-1, with 9 bases matching TRBD1. With 5 bases clipped from V and 10 bases from J, the junction kept 5 bases outside the gene matches. The CDR3 covers 12 residues. The germline V gene has CDR1 SNHLY and CDR2 FYNNEI. In DNA, the CDR3 is TGTGCCAGCAGTTCCCTACAGGGGGCAGCTTTCTTT. The encoded protein is CASSSLQGAAFF.

The chain has TRBV7-2 and TRBJ1-5; TRBD1 matches 8 bases. Germline V gives CDR1 SGHTA, CDR2 FQGNSA. The CDR3 contains 16 residues. Trimming at V came to 2 bases and at J to 7 bases, leaving 10 bases not matched to a gene. Here the CDR3 DNA reads TGTGCCAGCAGCTTAATTGCAGGGGGCGCGGGGCAGCCCCAGCATTTT. As protein: CASSLIAGGAGQPQHF.

The chain has TRBV6-5 and TRBJ1-1, with D maybe TRBD1 (6 bases). Germline CDR1 and CDR2: MNHEY and SVGAGI. The length of the CDR3 is 12 residues. V lost 7 bases to trimming and J lost 7 bases, with 13 bases between them. The CDR3 DNA sequence: TGTGCCAGCAAGGCAGGGGCCCTTGAAGCTTTCTTT. This translates into CASKAGALEAFF.

The chain couples TRBV28 to TRBJ1-1, with TRBD1 identical over 11 bases. In germline, CDR1 is MDHEN, CDR2 SYDVKM. The CDR3 sequence is 17 residues long. The V segment lost 6 bases and the J segment 2 bases; nucleotides outside the gene matches: 11. CDR3 loop: CASSFTGTGGFNTEAFF. As DNA, the CDR3 is TGTGCCAGCAGCTTCACCGGGACAGGGGGATTCAACACTGAAGCTTTCTTT.

The chain is built from TRBV5-4 and TRBJ2-2; 12 nucleotides align to TRBD2. Germline CDR1 and CDR2: SGHNT and YYREEE (reference sequence). J lost 4 bases, V lost 4 bases, and 5 bases had no gene match. The CDR3 spans 16 residues. The CDR3 DNA sequence: TGTGCCAGCAGCCAAGGACTAGCGGGGATCACCGGGGAGCTGTTTTTT. Translation: CASSQGLAGITGELFF.

This clone occurred once. This sequence joins TRBV28 and TRBJ2-3; tentative D call: TRBD2 (7 bases). This CDR3 has 15 residues. Looked up from germline, CDR1 is MDHEN and CDR2 is SYDVKM. V was cut by 2 bases and J by 6 bases, with 15 bases left in between. CDR3 DNA sequence: TGTGCCAGCAGTTTAGAGGGGGGGCAACTCGATACGCAGTATTTT. Its translation is CASSLEGGQLDTQYF. The full variable domain, its missing parts supplied by reference TRBV28 and TRBJ2-3, is DVKVTQSSRYLVKRTGEKVFLECVQDMDHENMFWYRQDPGLGLRLIYFSYDVKMKEKGDIPEGYSVSREKKERFSLILESASTNQTSMYLCASSLEGGQLDTQYFGPGTRLTVL.

V is TRBV4-3 and J is TRBJ2-1; TRBD2 matches at 13 bases. CDR1 is LGHNA, CDR2 YSLEER, per germline. This CDR3 is 17 amino acids long. V gave up 1 base and J gave up 7 bases; unmatched junction bases: 7. The CDR3 loop is CASSQGPGTSGVNEQFF. The CDR3 bases are TGCGCCAGCAGCCAAGGACCTGGGACTAGCGGGGTAAATGAGCAGTTCTTC.

V gene TRBV7-3 combines with J gene TRBJ2-1, with TRBD2 identical over 7 bases. The V and J ends lost 2 bases and 3 bases, in that order; junction bases with no gene match: 4. Germline V CDR1 and CDR2: SGHTA, FQGTGA. CDR3 size: 15 residues. DNA for the CDR3: TGTGCCAGCAGCTTATTTCCGGGGGGCTACAATGAGCAGTTCTTC. Its translation is CASSLFPGGYNEQFF.

V gene TRBV25-1 combines with J gene TRBJ2-1, with TRBD2 matching over 10 bases. The CDR3 sequence is 16 residues long. Germline V lookup: CDR1 MGHDK, CDR2 SYGVNS. The V segment lost 3 bases and the J segment 5 bases; nucleotides outside the gene matches: 7. CDR3 in amino acids: CASSDLSGGADNEQFF. The CDR3 bases are TGTGCCAGCAGTGATCTAAGCGGGGGGGCGGACAATGAGCAGTTCTTC.

This clone was detected only once. This chain joins TRBV7-6 and TRBJ2-3; 9 nucleotides agree with TRBD2. The CDR3 covers 15 residues. The V gene end was trimmed by 7 bases and the J gene end by 1 base; junction bases not matched to a gene: 6. CDR1 and CDR2 (germline): SGHVS, FNYEAQ. CDR3 loop: CASNLIAGGTDTQYF. DNA for the CDR3: TGTGCCAGCAACCTCATAGCGGGGGGCACAGATACGCAGTATTTT.

The rearrangement uses TRBV6-1 and TRBJ2-2; 8 nucleotides line up with TRBD2. There are 16 residues in the CDR3. Germline loops: CDR1 MNHNS, CDR2 SASEGT. The junction had 6 bases not matched to a gene; V was cut back by 6 bases and J by 0 bases. CDR3 in DNA: TGTGCCAGCAGAGAACAGCGGGGGTCGAACACCGGGGAGCTGTTTTTT. It is translated as CASREQRGSNTGELFF.

V usage is TRBV6-5 and J usage is TRBJ2-3, with D perhaps matching TRBD2 (5 bases). From germline, CDR1 is MNHEY and CDR2 SVGAGI. This CDR3 is 15 amino acids long. Deletions cut 5 bases from V and 1 base from J, with 13 bases between. The CDR3 DNA sequence: TGTGCCAGCAGTCAGGCGGGCTTCGGCACAGATACGCAGTATTTT. Translated: CASSQAGFGTDTQYF.

The chain combines TRBV2 with TRBJ1-3, with D hard to call. The CDR3 runs to 14 residues. CDR1 is SNHLY, CDR2 FYNNEI, per germline. The ends were cut back, 1 base at V and 3 bases at J, with 7 bases in the middle. CDR3: CASSEVRGGNTIYF. Here the CDR3 DNA reads TGTGCCAGCAGTGAAGTTCGGGGTGGAAACACCATATATTTT.

The chain couples TRBV3-1 (or the pseudogene TRBV3-2) to TRBJ2-5; 8 bases are shared with TRBD1. V lost 4 bases, J lost 5 bases, and 15 bases stayed unmatched. CDR1 and CDR2 from the germline V gene are LGHDT and YNNKEL (reference sequence). The CDR3 consists of 17 residues. As DNA, the CDR3 is TGTGCCAGCAGCCTAGCAACATCGTCAGGGGGCGCGGAGACCCAGTACTTC. Protein product: CASSLATSSGGAETQYF.